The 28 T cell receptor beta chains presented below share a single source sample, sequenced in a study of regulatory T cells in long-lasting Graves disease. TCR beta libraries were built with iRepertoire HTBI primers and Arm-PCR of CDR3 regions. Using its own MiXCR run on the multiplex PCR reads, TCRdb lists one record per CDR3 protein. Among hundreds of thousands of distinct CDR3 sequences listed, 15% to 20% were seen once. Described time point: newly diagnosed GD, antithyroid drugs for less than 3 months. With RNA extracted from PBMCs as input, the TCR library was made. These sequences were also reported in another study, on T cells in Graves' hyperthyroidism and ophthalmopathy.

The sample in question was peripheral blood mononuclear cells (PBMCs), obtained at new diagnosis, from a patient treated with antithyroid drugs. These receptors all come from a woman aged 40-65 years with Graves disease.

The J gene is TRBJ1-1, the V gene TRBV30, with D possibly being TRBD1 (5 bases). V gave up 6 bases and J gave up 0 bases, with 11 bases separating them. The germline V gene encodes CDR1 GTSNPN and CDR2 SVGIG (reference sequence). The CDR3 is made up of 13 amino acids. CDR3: CACPGALNTEAFF. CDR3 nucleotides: TGTGCCTGCCCCGGGGCATTGAACACTGAAGCTTTCTTT.

In nucleotides, the CDR3 is TGTGCCAGCAGCGGGACCCCGGGACAGGGAGAAAAACTGTTTTTT. Protein: CASSGTPGQGEKLFF. This sequence joins TRBV5-6 and TRBJ1-4; 9 positions agree with TRBD1. This CDR3 comprises 15 residues. Germline-derived CDR1 and CDR2 are SGHDT and YYEEEE. V lost 4 bases and J lost 8; bases outside the gene matches: 9.

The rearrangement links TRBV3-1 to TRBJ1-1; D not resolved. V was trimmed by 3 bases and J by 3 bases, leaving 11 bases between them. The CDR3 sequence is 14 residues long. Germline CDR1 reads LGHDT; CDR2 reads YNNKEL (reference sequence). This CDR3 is CASSHGGVYTEAFF. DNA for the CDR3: TGTGCCAGCAGCCATGGTGGGGTTTACACTGAAGCTTTCTTT.

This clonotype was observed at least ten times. CDR3 DNA sequence: TGTGCCAGCAGCTTAGGGGCGGGGGTTGAAGCTTTCTTT. This gives the protein CASSLGAGVEAFF. The genes are TRBV11-2 and TRBJ1-1, with a possible D match to TRBD1 (5 bases). The CDR3 loop spans 13 amino acids. Germline CDR1 SGHAT, CDR2 FQNNGV. The V and J ends lost 1 base and 7 bases respectively, with 10 bases between them.

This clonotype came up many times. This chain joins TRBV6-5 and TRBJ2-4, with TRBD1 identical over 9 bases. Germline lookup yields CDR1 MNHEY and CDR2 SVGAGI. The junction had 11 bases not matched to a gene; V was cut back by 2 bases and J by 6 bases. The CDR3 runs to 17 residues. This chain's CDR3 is CASSYTGTGKFGNIQYF. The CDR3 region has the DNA TGTGCCAGCAGTTACACGGGGACAGGGAAATTCGGAAACATTCAGTACTTC.

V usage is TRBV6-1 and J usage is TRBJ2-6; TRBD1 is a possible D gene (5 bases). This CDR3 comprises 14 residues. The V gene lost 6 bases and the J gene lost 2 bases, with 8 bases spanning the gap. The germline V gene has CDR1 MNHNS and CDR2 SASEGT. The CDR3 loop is CASRSGPGANVLTF. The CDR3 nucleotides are TGTGCCAGCAGATCAGGGCCTGGGGCCAACGTCCTGACTTTC.

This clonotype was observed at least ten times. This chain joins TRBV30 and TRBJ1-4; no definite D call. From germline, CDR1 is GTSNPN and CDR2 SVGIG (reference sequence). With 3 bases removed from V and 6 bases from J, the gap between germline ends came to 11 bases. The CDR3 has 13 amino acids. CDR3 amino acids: CAWRRGLDEKLFF. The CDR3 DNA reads TGTGCCTGGAGGCGGGGATTGGATGAAAAACTGTTTTTT.

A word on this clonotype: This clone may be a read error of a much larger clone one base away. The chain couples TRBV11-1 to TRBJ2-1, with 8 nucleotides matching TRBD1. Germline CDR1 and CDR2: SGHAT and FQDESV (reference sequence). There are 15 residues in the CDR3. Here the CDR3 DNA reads TGTGTCAGCAGCAGAGTGGGACAGGTAGACAATGAGCAGTTCTTC. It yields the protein CVSSRVGQVDNEQFF.

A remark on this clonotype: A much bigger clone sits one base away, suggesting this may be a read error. DNA for the CDR3: TGTGCCAGCAGTGACTGGGGCCAGGGGGGGATTGGGACCCAGTACTTC. Protein product: CASSDWGQGGIGTQYF. The chain carries TRBV2 and TRBJ2-5; D is perhaps TRBD1 or TRBD2 (7 bases each). CDR1 SNHLY and CDR2 FYNNEI come from the germline V gene. Between the trimmed V and J ends, which lost 3 bases and 7 bases, there was a span of 21 bases. CDR3 length: 16 residues.

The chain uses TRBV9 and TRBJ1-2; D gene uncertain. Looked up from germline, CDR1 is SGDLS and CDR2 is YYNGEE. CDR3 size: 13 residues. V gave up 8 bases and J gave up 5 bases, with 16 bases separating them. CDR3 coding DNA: TGTGCCAGTAAAGATGATTCCTCATATGGCTACACCTTC. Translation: CASKDDSSYGYTF.

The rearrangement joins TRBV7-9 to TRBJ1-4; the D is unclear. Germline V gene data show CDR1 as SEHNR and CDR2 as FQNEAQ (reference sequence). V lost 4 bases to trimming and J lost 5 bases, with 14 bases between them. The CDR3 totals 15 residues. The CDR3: CASSWSSGDNEKLFF. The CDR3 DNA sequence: TGTGCCAGCAGCTGGTCCTCGGGCGACAATGAAAAACTGTTTTTT.

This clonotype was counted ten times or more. CDR3: CSAPKPGQGQETQYF. The CDR3 DNA reads as TGCAGTGCTCCTAAACCGGGACAGGGGCAAGAGACCCAGTACTTC. The chain employs TRBV20-1 and TRBJ2-5; 10 bases are a match to TRBD1. CDR1 and CDR2 (germline): DFQATT, SNEGSKA (reference sequence). The ends lost 5 bases at V and 2 bases at J; junction bases unmatched: 8. This CDR3 spans 15 amino acids.

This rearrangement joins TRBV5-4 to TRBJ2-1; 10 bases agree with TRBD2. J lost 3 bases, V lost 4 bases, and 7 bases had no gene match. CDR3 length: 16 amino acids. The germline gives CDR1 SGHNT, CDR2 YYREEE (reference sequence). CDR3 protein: CASSPGPSGGYNEQFF. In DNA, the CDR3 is TGTGCCAGCAGCCCTGGACCTAGCGGGGGCTACAATGAGCAGTTCTTC. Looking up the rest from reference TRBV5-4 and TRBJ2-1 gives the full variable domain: ETGVTQSPTHLIKTRGQQVTLRCSSQSGHNTVSWYQQALGQGPQFIFQYYREEENGRGNFPPRFSGLQFPNYSSELNVNALELDDSALYLCASSPGPSGGYNEQFFGPGTRLTVL.

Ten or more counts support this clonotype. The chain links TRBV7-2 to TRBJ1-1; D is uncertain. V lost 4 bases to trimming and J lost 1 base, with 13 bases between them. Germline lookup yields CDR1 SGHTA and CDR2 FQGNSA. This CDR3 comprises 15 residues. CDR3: CASSSPIGRNTEAFF. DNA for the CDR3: TGTGCCAGCAGCTCCCCGATCGGCAGGAACACTGAAGCTTTCTTT.

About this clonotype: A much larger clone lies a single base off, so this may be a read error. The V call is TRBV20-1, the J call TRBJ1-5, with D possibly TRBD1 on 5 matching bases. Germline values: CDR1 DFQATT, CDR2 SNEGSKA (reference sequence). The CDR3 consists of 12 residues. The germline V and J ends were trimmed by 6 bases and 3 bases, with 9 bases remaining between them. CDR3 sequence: CSAQGNNQPQHF. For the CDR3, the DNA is TGCAGTGCCCAGGGTAACAATCAGCCCCAGCATTTT.

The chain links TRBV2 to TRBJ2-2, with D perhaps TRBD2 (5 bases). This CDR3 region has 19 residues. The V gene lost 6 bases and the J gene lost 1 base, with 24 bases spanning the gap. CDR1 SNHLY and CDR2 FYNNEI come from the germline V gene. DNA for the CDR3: TGTGCCAGCAGCGAATCTGGCAGGAGGACGTACAGGAACACCGGGGAGCTGTTTTTT. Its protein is CASSESGRRTYRNTGELFF.

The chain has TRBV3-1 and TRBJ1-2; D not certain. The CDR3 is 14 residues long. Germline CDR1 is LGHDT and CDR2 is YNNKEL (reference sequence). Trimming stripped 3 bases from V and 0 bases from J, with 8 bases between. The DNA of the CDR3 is TGTGCCAGCAGCCACGGTTCGACTAACTATGGCTACACCTTC. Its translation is CASSHGSTNYGYTF.

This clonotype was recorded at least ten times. The CDR3 DNA reads as TGTGCCAGCAAACGGACAGGGGGCGGGTATAAAGAGACCCAGTACTTC. Its translation: CASKRTGGGYKETQYF. The rearrangement links TRBV6-1 to TRBJ2-5; TRBD1 matches 11 bases. The V and J ends lost 7 bases and 3 bases, in that order; junction bases with no gene match: 10. This CDR3 comprises 16 residues. The germline CDR1 and CDR2 sequences are MNHNS and SASEGT.

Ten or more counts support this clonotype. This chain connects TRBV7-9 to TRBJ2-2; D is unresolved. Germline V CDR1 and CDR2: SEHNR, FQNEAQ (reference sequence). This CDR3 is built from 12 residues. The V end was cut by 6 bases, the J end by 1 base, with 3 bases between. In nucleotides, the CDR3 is TGTGCCAGCAGTGTGAACACCGGGGAGCTGTTTTTT. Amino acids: CASSVNTGELFF.

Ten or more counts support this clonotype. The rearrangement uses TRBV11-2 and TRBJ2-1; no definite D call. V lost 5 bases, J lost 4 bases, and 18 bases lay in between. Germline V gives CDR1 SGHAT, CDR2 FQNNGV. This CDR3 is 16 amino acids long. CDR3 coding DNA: TGTGCCAGCAGCCCTTTAAAAGGAAAGGATTACAATGAGCAGTTCTTC. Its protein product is CASSPLKGKDYNEQFF.

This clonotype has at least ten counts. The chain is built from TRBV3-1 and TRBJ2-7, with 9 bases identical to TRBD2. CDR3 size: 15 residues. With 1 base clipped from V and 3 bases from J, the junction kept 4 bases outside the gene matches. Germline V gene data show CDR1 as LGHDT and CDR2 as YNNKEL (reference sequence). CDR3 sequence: CASSQGLAGRYEQYF. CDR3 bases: TGTGCCAGCAGCCAAGGGCTAGCGGGGCGCTACGAGCAGTACTTC.

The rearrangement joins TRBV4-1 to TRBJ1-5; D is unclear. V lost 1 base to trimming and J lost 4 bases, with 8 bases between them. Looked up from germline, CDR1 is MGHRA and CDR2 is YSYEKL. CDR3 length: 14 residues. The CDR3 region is CASSQVAGNQPQHF. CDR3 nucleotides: TGCGCCAGCAGCCAAGTGGCGGGTAATCAGCCCCAGCATTTT.

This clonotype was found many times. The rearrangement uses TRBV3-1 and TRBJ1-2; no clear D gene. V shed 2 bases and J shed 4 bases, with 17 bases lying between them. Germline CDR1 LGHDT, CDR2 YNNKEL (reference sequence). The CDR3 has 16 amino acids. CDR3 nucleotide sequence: TGTGCCAGCAGCCAATTGGACGGACGAGTGGGCTATGGCTACACCTTC. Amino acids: CASSQLDGRVGYGYTF.

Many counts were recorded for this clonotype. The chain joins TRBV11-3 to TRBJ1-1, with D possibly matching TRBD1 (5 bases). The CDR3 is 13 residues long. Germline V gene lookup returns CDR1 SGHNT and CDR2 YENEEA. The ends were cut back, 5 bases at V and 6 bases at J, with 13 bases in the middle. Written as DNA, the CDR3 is TGTGCCAGCAGCCGAGACAGAACCTCTGAAGCTTTCTTT. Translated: CASSRDRTSEAFF.

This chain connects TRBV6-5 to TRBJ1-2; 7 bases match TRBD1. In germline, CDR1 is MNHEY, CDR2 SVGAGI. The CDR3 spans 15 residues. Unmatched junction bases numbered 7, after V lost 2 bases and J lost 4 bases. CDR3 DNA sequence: TGTGCCAGCAGTTACGGGCAGGGGGGAGCCTATGGCTACACCTTC. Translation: CASSYGQGGAYGYTF.

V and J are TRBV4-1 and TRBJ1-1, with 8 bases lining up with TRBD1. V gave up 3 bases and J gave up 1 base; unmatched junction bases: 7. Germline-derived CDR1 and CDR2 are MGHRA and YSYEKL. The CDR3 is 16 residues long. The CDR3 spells CASSQIFQGANTEAFF. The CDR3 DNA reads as TGCGCCAGCAGCCAGATCTTTCAGGGGGCGAACACTGAAGCTTTCTTT.

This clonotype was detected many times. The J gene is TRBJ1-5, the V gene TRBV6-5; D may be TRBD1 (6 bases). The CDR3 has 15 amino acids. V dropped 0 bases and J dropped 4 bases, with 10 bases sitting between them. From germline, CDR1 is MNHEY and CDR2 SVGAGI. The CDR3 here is CASSYSIQGNQPQHF. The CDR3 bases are TGTGCCAGCAGTTACTCGATCCAGGGGAATCAGCCCCAGCATTTT.

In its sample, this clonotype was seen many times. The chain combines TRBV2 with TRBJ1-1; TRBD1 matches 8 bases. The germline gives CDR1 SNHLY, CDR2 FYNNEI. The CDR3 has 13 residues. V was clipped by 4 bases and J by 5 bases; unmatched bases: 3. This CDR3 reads CASSGTGWTEAFF. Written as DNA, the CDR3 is TGTGCCAGCAGTGGGACAGGGTGGACTGAAGCTTTCTTT.